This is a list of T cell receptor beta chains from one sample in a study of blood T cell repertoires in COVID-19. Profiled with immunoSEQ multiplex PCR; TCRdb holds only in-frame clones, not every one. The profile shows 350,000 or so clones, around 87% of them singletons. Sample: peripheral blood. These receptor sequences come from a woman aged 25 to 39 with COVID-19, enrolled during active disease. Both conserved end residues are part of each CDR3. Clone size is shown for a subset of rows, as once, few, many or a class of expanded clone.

CDR3aa: CASSRGEGYGYTF
j_gene: TRBJ1-2
abundance: once
v_gene: TRBV19

CDR3aa: CATSETRTSGRGGEQFF
j_gene: TRBJ2-1
abundance: -
v_gene: TRBV24-1

CDR3aa: CASSLDRDRGNTIYF
j_gene: TRBJ1-3
abundance: -
v_gene: TRBV5-1

CDR3aa: CASSEMQGSYNEQFF
j_gene: TRBJ2-1
abundance: few
v_gene: TRBV6-1

CDR3aa: CASSPPTGRNTEAFF
j_gene: TRBJ1-1
abundance: once
v_gene: TRBV5-6

CDR3aa: CASSPNSQPQHF
j_gene: TRBJ1-5
abundance: -
v_gene: TRBV12-3/TRBV12-4

CDR3aa: CASRGRGRSTQYF
j_gene: TRBJ2-5
abundance: -
v_gene: TRBV6-5

CDR3aa: CAWNRDRANTEAFF
j_gene: TRBJ1-1
abundance: once
v_gene: TRBV30

CDR3aa: CATLGRGGNSYEQYF
j_gene: TRBJ2-7
abundance: -
v_gene: TRBV28

CDR3aa: CASSIQGLSNQPQHF
j_gene: TRBJ1-5
abundance: few
v_gene: TRBV5-4

CDR3aa: CASSDAGVTEAFF
j_gene: TRBJ1-1
abundance: -
v_gene: TRBV7-9

CDR3aa: CASRAGTGNQETQYF
j_gene: TRBJ2-5
abundance: -
v_gene: TRBV2

CDR3aa: CASSIYPGQGGGEQFF
j_gene: TRBJ2-1
abundance: -
v_gene: TRBV19

CDR3aa: CATSDRVRGSVNNEQFF
j_gene: TRBJ2-1
abundance: -
v_gene: TRBV24-1

CDR3aa: CASNYATDTQYF
j_gene: TRBJ2-3
abundance: -
v_gene: TRBV2

CDR3aa: CASSQGLTGTSGRAYEQYF
j_gene: TRBJ2-7
abundance: few
v_gene: TRBV4-2

CDR3aa: CASSLLSGTYEQYF
j_gene: TRBJ2-7
abundance: -
v_gene: TRBV28

CDR3aa: CASSVLVAGYNEQFF
j_gene: TRBJ2-1
abundance: few
v_gene: TRBV9

CDR3aa: CASRPRMDWDNEQFF
j_gene: TRBJ2-1
abundance: few
v_gene: TRBV6-5

CDR3aa: CASSVTREQYF
j_gene: TRBJ2-7
abundance: -
v_gene: TRBV28

CDR3aa: CASSSFSNREGARYGYTF
j_gene: TRBJ1-2
abundance: once
v_gene: TRBV28

CDR3aa: CASSLDIGETQYF
j_gene: TRBJ2-5
abundance: -
v_gene: TRBV7-2

CDR3aa: CASSTGRGLLAKNIQYF
j_gene: TRBJ2-4
abundance: -
v_gene: TRBV19

CDR3aa: CASSPSYEQYF
j_gene: TRBJ2-7
abundance: -
v_gene: TRBV27

CDR3aa: CASGPGRRGQPQHF
j_gene: TRBJ1-5
abundance: -
v_gene: TRBV12-5

CDR3aa: CASRTGSHGYTF
j_gene: TRBJ1-2
abundance: -
v_gene: TRBV7-9

CDR3aa: CASSEGDSYNEQFF
j_gene: TRBJ2-1
abundance: -
v_gene: TRBV2

CDR3aa: CASSLGRIETGELFF
j_gene: TRBJ2-2
abundance: -
v_gene: TRBV4-2